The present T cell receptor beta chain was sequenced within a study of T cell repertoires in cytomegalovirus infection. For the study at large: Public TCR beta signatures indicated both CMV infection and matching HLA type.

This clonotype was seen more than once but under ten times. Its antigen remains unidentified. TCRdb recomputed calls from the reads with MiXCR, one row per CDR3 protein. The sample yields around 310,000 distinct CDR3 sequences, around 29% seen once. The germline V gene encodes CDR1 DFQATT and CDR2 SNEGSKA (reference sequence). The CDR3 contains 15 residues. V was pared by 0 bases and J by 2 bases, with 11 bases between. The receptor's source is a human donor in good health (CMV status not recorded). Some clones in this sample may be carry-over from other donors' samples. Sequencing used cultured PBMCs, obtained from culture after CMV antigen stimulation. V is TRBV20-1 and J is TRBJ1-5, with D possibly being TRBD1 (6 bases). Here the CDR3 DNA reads TGCAGTGCTAGAGATAGGGGGACGGGCAATCAGCCCCAGCATTTT. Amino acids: CSARDRGTGNQPQHF.